A selection of T cell receptor beta chains follows, all from one sample in a study of a mutant IDH1 vaccine in newly diagnosed glioma. The protocol was immunoSEQ multiplex PCR, while the TCRdb copy is restricted to in-frame clones and leaves out a portion. The sample includes around 26,000 clones, 90% to 95% of them seen just once. Sample: PBMCs, taken from a glioma patient treated with radiotherapy, temozolomide or both. Every receptor here comes from a man aged 40-49 years with glioma. The CDR3 runs from the conserved cysteine through the conserved F or W. D genes are given only for firm matches. Only some rows state a clone size, as once, few, many or a class for expanded clones.

>14|TRBJ2-7|TRBV6-1|NA|NA
TGTGCCAGCAGTGAAGGGACATTTTACTACGAGCAGTACTTC
CASSEGTFYYEQYF
>14|TRBJ2-3|TRBV5-8|TRBD2|few
TGTGCCAGTAGCGGACTAGCGGGAGCAGATACGCAGTATTTT
CASSGLAGADTQYF
>15|TRBJ2-2|TRBV6-6|NA|NA
TGTGCCAGCAGTTACGAGGGTGTAAACACCGGGGAGCTGTTTTTT
CASSYEGVNTGELFF
>14|TRBJ2-2|TRBV25-1|NA|few
TGTGCCAGCAGTGAATATCGGGACACCGGGGAGCTGTTTTTT
CASSEYRDTGELFF
>18|TRBJ1-5|TRBV6-1|NA|NA
TGTGCCAGCAGTGAAGGATGGGCAGGAATGGGTTCGGATCAGCCCCAGCATTTT
CASSEGWAGMGSDQPQHF
>15|TRBJ2-7|TRBV27|TRBD1|NA
TGTGCCAGCAGTTTGGCGACAGGGGGCTCCTACGAGCAGTACTTC
CASSLATGGSYEQYF
>13|TRBJ1-1|TRBV5-5|NA|NA
TGTGCCAGCAGCTTGGCTGTGCTTAGTGAAGCTTTCTTT
CASSLAVLSEAFF
>17|TRBJ2-7|TRBV7-9|NA|NA
TGTGCCAGCAGCTTTCCTCCTGAGGGGGGGGCTTCCTACGAGCAGTACTTC
CASSFPPEGGASYEQYF
>13|TRBJ1-6|TRBV25-1|NA|NA
TGTGCCAGCAGTAGACAAGCGGAGTCACCCCTCCACTTT
CASSRQAESPLHF
>16|TRBJ2-5|TRBV5-1|NA|NA
TGCGCCAGCAGCTTTGGTCAGAACAGACCCAAAGAGACCCAGTACTTC
CASSFGQNRPKETQYF
>15|TRBJ1-1|TRBV7-3|TRBD1|NA
TGTGCCAGCAGCCCACAGGGGGCAGGGCGAACTGAAGCTTTCTTT
CASSPQGAGRTEAFF
>13|TRBJ1-1|TRBV6-1|NA|NA
TGTGCCAGCAGGATACAGGGTCCGACTGAAGCTTTCTTT
CASRIQGPTEAFF
>13|TRBJ2-3|TRBV19|NA|NA
TGTGCCACCCGTGGACAGAGCACAGATACGCAGTATTTT
CATRGQSTDTQYF
>12|TRBJ2-7|TRBV5-1|TRBD1|NA
TGCGCCAGCAGCTCGACAGGGCCCGAGCAGTACTTC
CASSSTGPEQYF
>16|TRBJ1-3|TRBV25-1|TRBD1|NA
TGTGCCAGCAGTGGAAGGACAGGGCCTAGCGGAAACACCATATATTTT
CASSGRTGPSGNTIYF
>17|TRBJ2-3|TRBV5-1|NA|NA
TGCGCCAGCAGTGGTATAGCGTCACCGGGTGGGACAGATACGCAGTATTTT
CASSGIASPGGTDTQYF
>14|TRBJ2-5|TRBV27|TRBD1|NA
TGTGCCAGCAGTCCCCAGACAGGGATCGAGACCCAGTACTTC
CASSPQTGIETQYF
>14|TRBJ2-1|TRBV12-5|NA|NA
TGTGCTAGTGGTTTGGGGGCATGGGGCAATGAGCAGTTCTTC
CASGLGAWGNEQFF
>15|TRBJ2-1|TRBV11-2|TRBD2|NA
TGTGCCAGCAGCTCGGGACTAGCGGGAGTGTATGAGCAGTTCTTC
CASSSGLAGVYEQFF
>16|TRBJ1-1|TRBV7-9|NA|NA
TGTGCCAGCAGCGCACCAGGGACGCCTTTGAACACTGAAGCTTTCTTT
CASSAPGTPLNTEAFF
>14|TRBJ1-1|TRBV9|TRBD1|NA
TGTGCCAGCAGCGTAGACCAGGGGGACACTGAAGCTTTCTTT
CASSVDQGDTEAFF
>15|TRBJ2-5|TRBV5-6|NA|NA
TGTGCCAGCAGCCGAGTTCCCGACAACCAAGAGACCCAGTACTTC
CASSRVPDNQETQYF
>14|TRBJ1-1|TRBV6-6|NA|NA
TGTGCCAGCAGTTACGGGGGCAGGGACACTGAAGCTTTCTTT
CASSYGGRDTEAFF
>14|TRBJ1-1|TRBV2|TRBD1|NA
TGTGCCAGCAGTGGGATGACAGGGTACACTGAAGCTTTCTTT
CASSGMTGYTEAFF
>16|TRBJ2-3|TRBV7-2|NA|once
TGTGCCAGCAGCCAGCCGAGGCAGGATCGGGCAGATACGCAGTATTTT
CASSQPRQDRADTQYF
>21|TRBJ2-3|TRBV4-2|TRBD2|NA
TGTGCCAGCAGCCAAGAGGGTGGAACTAGCGGGGGGGGCCCGAGCACAGATACGCAGTATTTT
CASSQEGGTSGGGPSTDTQYF
>12|TRBJ2-7|TRBV2|NA|NA
TGTGCCAGCAGTGCTTCCGGGAACGAGCAGTACTTC
CASSASGNEQYF
>15|TRBJ2-3|TRBV9|TRBD2|NA
TGTGCCAGCAGTGGTAGCGGGATCCTAGCAGATACGCAGTATTTT
CASSGSGILADTQYF
>16|TRBJ2-1|TRBV7-9|NA|NA
TGTGCCAGCAGCTTAGCCCGGCTAGGGGTTTACAATGAGCAGTTCTTC
CASSLARLGVYNEQFF
>14|TRBJ1-2|TRBV2|NA|NA
TGTGCCAGCAGTGAAGGAGACACTAACTATGGCTACACCTTC
CASSEGDTNYGYTF
>12|TRBJ2-1|TRBV25-1|NA|NA
TGTGCCAGCAGTGTAATGGGGAATGAGCAGTTCTTC
CASSVMGNEQFF
>11|TRBJ1-2|TRBV6-6|NA|once
TGTGCCAGCAGCCTACAGGGACTCAGTCTCTTC
CASSLQGLSLF
>13|TRBJ2-1|TRBV11-3|NA|NA
TGTGCCAGCAGCTCAAGACAGATCAATGAGCAGTTCTTC
CASSSRQINEQFF
>14|TRBJ2-7|TRBV4-3|NA|NA
TGCGCCAGCAGCCAAGATACGGGGACCTACGAGCAGTACTTC
CASSQDTGTYEQYF
>16|TRBJ1-5|TRBV7-2|NA|NA
TGTGCCAGCAGCTTAGCGGGGGGGATTGGCAATCAGCCCCAGCATTTT
CASSLAGGIGNQPQHF
>16|TRBJ2-3|TRBV14|TRBD1|NA
TGTGCCAGCAGCCAAGGGACAGGGGGCTCCGCAGATACGCAGTATTTT
CASSQGTGGSADTQYF
>18|TRBJ2-1|TRBV25-1|TRBD2|NA
TGTGCCAGCAGTGCCTATAGGGTAGCGGGGGGAATGGGCAATGAGCAGTTCTTC
CASSAYRVAGGMGNEQFF
>16|TRBJ2-6|TRBV2|NA|NA
TGTGCCAGCAGTGACCCCAGAACCCCTGGGGCCAACGTCCTGACTTTC
CASSDPRTPGANVLTF
>13|TRBJ2-3|TRBV18|NA|NA
TGTGCCAGCTCACCTTTGGGCACAGATACGCAGTATTTT
CASSPLGTDTQYF
>15|TRBJ2-3|TRBV30|NA|few
TGTGCCTGGGGGGCGGGGAGCCGGAGCACAGATACGCAGTATTTT
CAWGAGSRSTDTQYF
>13|TRBJ1-2|TRBV6-1|NA|NA
TGTGCCAGCACCGAAGGGAGGGGTGGTGGCTACACCTTC
CASTEGRGGGYTF
>13|TRBJ2-1|TRBV19|NA|NA
TGTGCCAGTAGGAATCTTGCGGCGAATGAGCAGTTCTTC
CASRNLAANEQFF
>15|TRBJ2-3|TRBV27|NA|NA
TGTGCCAGCAGCCCAACGGGGAGGTCCACAGATACGCAGTATTTT
CASSPTGRSTDTQYF
>14|TRBJ1-1|TRBV9|NA|NA
TGTGCCAGCAGCCCCGGTAACTCGAACACTGAAGCTTTCTTT
CASSPGNSNTEAFF